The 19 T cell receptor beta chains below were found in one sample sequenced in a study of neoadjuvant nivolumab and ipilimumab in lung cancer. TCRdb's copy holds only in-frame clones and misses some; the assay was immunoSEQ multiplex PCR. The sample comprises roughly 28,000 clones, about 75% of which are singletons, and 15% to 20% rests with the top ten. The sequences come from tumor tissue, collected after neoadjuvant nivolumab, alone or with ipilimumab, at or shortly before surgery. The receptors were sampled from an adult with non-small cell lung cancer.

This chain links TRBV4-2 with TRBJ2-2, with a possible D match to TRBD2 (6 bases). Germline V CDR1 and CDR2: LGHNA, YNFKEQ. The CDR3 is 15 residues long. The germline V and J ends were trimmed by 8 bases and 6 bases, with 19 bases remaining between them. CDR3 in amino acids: CASALRGGDSGELFF. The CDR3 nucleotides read TGTGCCAGCGCTTTGAGGGGCGGGGATTCCGGGGAGCTGTTTTTT.

The CDR3 is CASSFPGRGEKLFF. DNA for the CDR3: TGCGCCAGCAGCTTCCCCGGGCGGGGTGAAAAACTGTTTTTT. This chain joins TRBV5-1 and TRBJ1-4; D is undetermined. The V and J ends lost 2 bases and 7 bases respectively, with 12 bases between them. This CDR3 is 14 amino acids long. Germline V gene data show CDR1 as SGHRS and CDR2 as YFSETQ.

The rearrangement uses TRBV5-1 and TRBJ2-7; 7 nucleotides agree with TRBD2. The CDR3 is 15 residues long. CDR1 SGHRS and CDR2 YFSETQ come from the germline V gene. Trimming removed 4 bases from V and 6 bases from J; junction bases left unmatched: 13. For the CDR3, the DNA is TGCGCCAGCAGCCTCCAAGCGGGGACGGGATCCGAGCAGTACTTC. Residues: CASSLQAGTGSEQYF. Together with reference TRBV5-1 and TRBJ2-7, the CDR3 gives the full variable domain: KAGVTQTPRYLIKTRGQQVTLSCSPISGHRSVSWYQQTPGQGLQFLFEYFSETQRNKGNFPGRFSGRQFSNSRSEMNVSTLELGDSALYLCASSLQAGTGSEQYFGPGTRLTVT.

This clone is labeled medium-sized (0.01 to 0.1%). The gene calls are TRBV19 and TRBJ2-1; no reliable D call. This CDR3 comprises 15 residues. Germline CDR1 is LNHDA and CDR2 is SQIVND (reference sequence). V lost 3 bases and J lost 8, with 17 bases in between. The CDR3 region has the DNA TGTGCCAGTAGTATGGAAGTCCACAGCTCGTATGAGCAGTTCTTC. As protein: CASSMEVHSSYEQFF.

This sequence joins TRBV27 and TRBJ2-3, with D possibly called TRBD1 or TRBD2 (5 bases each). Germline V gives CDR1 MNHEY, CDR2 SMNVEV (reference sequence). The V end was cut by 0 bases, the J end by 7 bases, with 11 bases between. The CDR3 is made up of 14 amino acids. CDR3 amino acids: CASSLSREQNTQYF. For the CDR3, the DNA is TGTGCCAGCAGTTTATCCAGGGAGCAAAATACGCAGTATTTT.

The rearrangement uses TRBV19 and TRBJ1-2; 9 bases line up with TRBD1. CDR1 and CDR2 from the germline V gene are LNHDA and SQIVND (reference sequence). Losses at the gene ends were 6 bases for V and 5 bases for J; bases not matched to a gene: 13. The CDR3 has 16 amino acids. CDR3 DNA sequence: TGTGCCAGTAGAACAGGGGGCGCGAACTCACGGTATGGCTACACCTTC. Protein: CASRTGGANSRYGYTF.

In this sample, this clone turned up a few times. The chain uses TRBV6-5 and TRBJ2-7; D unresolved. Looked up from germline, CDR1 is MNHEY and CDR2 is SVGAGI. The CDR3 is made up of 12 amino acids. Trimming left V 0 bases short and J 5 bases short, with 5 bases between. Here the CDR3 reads CASSYSRHEQYF. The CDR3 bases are TGTGCCAGCAGTTACTCTCGCCACGAGCAGTACTTC.

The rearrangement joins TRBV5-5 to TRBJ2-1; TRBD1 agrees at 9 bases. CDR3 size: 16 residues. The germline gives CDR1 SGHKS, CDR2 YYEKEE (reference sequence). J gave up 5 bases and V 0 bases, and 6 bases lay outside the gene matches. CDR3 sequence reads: CASSLAGTGINNEQFF. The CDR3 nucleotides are TGTGCCAGCAGCTTGGCAGGGACAGGGATAAACAATGAGCAGTTCTTC.

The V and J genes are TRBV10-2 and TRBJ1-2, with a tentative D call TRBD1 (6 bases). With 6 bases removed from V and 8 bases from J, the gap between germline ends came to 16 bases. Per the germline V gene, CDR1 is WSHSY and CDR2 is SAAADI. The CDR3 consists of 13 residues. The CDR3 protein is CASSAGVGNGYTF. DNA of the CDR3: TGCGCCAGCAGCGCAGGGGTGGGAAACGGCTACACCTTC.

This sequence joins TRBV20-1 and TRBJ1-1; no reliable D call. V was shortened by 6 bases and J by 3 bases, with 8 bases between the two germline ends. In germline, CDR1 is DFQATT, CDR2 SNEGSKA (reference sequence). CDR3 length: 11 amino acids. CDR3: CSARRDTEAFF. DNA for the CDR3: TGCAGTGCCCGGAGGGACACTGAAGCTTTCTTT.

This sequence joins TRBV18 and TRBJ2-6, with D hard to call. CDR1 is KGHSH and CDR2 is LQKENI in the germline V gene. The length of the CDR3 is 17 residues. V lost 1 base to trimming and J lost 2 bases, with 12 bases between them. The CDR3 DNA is TGTGCCAGCTCACCACGGCCCCAGCAGGCTGGGGCCAACGTCCTGACTTTC. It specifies CASSPRPQQAGANVLTF.

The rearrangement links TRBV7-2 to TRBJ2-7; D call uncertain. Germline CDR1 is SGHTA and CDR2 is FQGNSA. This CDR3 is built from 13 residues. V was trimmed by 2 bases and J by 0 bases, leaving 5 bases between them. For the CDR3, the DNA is TGTGCCAGCAGCTTAAGGGTCTCCTACGAGCAGTACTTC. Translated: CASSLRVSYEQYF.

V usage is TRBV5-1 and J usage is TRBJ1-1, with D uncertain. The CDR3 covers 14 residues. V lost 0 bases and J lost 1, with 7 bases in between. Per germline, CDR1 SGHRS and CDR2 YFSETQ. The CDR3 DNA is TGCGCCAGCAGCTTGGGCGGACGGAACACTGAAGCTTTCTTT. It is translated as CASSLGGRNTEAFF.

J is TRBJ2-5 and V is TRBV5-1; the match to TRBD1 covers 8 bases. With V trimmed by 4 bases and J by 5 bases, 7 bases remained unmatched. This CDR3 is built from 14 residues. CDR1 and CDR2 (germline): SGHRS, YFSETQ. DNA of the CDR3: TGCGCCAGCAGCCTGGACAGGGTAGAGGAGACCCAGTACTTC. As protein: CASSLDRVEETQYF. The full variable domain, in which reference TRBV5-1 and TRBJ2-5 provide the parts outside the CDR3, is KAGVTQTPRYLIKTRGQQVTLSCSPISGHRSVSWYQQTPGQGLQFLFEYFSETQRNKGNFPGRFSGRQFSNSRSEMNVSTLELGDSALYLCASSLDRVEETQYFGPGTRLLVL.

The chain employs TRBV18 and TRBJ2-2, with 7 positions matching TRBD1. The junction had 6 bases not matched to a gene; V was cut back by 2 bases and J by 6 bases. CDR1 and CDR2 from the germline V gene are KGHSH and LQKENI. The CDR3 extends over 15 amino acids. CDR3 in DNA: TGTGCCAGCTCACCAGTACAGGGGTTCGCCGGGGAGCTGTTTTTT. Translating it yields CASSPVQGFAGELFF.

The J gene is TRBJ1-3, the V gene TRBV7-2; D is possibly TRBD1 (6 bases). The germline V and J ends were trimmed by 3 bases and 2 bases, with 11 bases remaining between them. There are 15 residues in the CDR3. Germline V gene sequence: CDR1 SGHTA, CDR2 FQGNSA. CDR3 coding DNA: TGTGCCAGCAGCTTCGGACAGCAAACTGGAAACACCATATATTTT. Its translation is CASSFGQQTGNTIYF.

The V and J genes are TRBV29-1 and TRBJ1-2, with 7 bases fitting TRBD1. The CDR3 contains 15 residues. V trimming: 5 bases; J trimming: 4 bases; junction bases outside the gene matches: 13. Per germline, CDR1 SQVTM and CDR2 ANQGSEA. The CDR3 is CSVRQALEGAYGYTF. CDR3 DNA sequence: TGCAGCGTTAGGCAAGCGTTAGAGGGGGCCTATGGCTACACCTTC. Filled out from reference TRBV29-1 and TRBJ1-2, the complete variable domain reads SAVISQKPSRDICQRGTSLTIQCQVDSQVTMMFWYRQQPGQSLTLIATANQGSEATYESGFVIDKFPISRPNLTFSTLTVSNMSPEDSSIYLCSVRQALEGAYGYTFGSGTRLTVV.

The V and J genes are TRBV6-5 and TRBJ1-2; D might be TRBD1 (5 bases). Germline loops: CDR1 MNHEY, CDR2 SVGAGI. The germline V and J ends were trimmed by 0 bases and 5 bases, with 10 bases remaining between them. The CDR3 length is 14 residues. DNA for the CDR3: TGTGCCAGCAGTTACTCAGGGCCAGGGTATGGCTACACCTTC. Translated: CASSYSGPGYGYTF.

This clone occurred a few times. The CDR3 is CASSFSEYGYTF. Here the CDR3 DNA reads TGTGCCAGCAGCTTTAGTGAATATGGCTACACCTTC. The rearrangement uses TRBV5-4 and TRBJ1-2; D remains unclear. Germline-derived CDR1 and CDR2 are SGHNT and YYREEE (reference sequence). This CDR3 comprises 12 residues. The V end lost 2 bases, the J end lost 5 bases, and 7 bases lay between the germline ends.